Each of the 8 T cell receptor beta chains below was sequenced from the same sample in a study of response to subunit inactivated influenza vaccine. TCRdb re-called the RT-PCR reads with MiXCR, one entry per CDR3 protein. The sample has hundreds of thousands of distinct CDR3 sequences, approximately 11% seen once. The sample was PBMCs from blood, taken 40 to 50 days after vaccination. All receptors come from a man aged 50 or older who received an inactivated influenza vaccine.

The sample holds a few counts of this clonotype. The V gene is TRBV29-1, the J gene TRBJ2-5; no clear D. Trimming stripped 4 bases from V and 5 bases from J, with 11 bases between. The CDR3 extends over 12 amino acids. Germline-derived CDR1 and CDR2 are SQVTM and ANQGSEA. DNA for the CDR3: TGCAGCGTTGCCGGAGATTGGGAGACCCAGTACTTC. Amino acids: CSVAGDWETQYF.

A few counts support this clonotype. The chain employs TRBV5-6 and TRBJ2-3; D unclear. The CDR3 runs 13 residues. The ends were cut back, 0 bases at V and 7 bases at J, with 9 bases in the middle. Germline V gene data show CDR1 as SGHDT and CDR2 as YYEEEE. CDR3 nucleotide sequence: TGTGCCAGCAGCTTGGATACGGACCATACGCAGTATTTT. As protein: CASSLDTDHTQYF.

This clonotype was recorded at least ten times. The rearrangement uses TRBV5-1 and TRBJ1-5; D perhaps matches TRBD1 (5 bases). This CDR3 region has 15 residues. Trimming removed 1 base at V and 4 bases at J, with 12 bases between. Germline V gene sequence: CDR1 SGHRS, CDR2 YFSETQ. CDR3 region: CASSLFQGPNQPQHF. DNA of the CDR3: TGCGCCAGCAGCTTGTTCCAGGGACCTAATCAGCCCCAGCATTTT. The full variable domain, in which reference TRBV5-1 and TRBJ1-5 provide the parts outside the CDR3, is KAGVTQTPRYLIKTRGQQVTLSCSPISGHRSVSWYQQTPGQGLQFLFEYFSETQRNKGNFPGRFSGRQFSNSRSEMNVSTLELGDSALYLCASSLFQGPNQPQHFGDGTRLSIL.

This clonotype was detected many times. The chain carries TRBV6-5 and TRBJ2-2; D gene unclear. The CDR3 totals 15 residues. CDR1 is MNHEY, CDR2 SVGAGI, per germline. V dropped 3 bases and J dropped 3 bases, with 11 bases sitting between them. The CDR3 sequence is CASSYQVDYTGELFF. The CDR3, as DNA: TGTGCCAGCAGTTATCAGGTGGATTACACCGGGGAGCTGTTTTTT.

This clonotype was seen repeatedly, ten times or more. The V gene is TRBV4-2, the J gene TRBJ2-7, with 8 bases that match TRBD2. Trimming cost V 6 bases and J 6 bases; bases outside gene matches: 16. The CDR3 is 16 amino acids. Germline lookup yields CDR1 LGHNA and CDR2 YNFKEQ. The CDR3 DNA sequence: TGTGCCAGCAGTCAAACCATATTCGGCGCGGGAGGCGAGCAGTACTTC. It codes for CASSQTIFGAGGEQYF.

This clonotype has a count of ten or more. This chain links TRBV5-1 with TRBJ2-5; D is unresolved. This CDR3 region has 13 residues. The germline CDR1 and CDR2 sequences are SGHRS and YFSETQ. Deletions cut 0 bases from V and 5 bases from J, with 8 bases between. The CDR3, as DNA: TGCGCCAGCAGCTTGGACTATTTTGAGACCCAGTACTTC. This translates into CASSLDYFETQYF.

This clonotype was counted a few times. This chain links TRBV5-6 with TRBJ2-7; 9 bases agree with TRBD2. Germline V gene lookup returns CDR1 SGHDT and CDR2 YYEEEE. V lost 2 bases to trimming and J lost 4 bases; unmatched junction nucleotides: 1. The CDR3 sequence is 13 residues long. The CDR3 sequence: CASSFLAGYEQYF. The CDR3 DNA is TGTGCCAGCAGCTTTCTAGCGGGGTACGAGCAGTACTTC.

The rearrangement uses TRBV27 and TRBJ1-1, with 9 bases identical to TRBD1. This CDR3 contains 13 residues. Germline V CDR1 and CDR2: MNHEY, SMNVEV (reference sequence). V shed 5 bases and J 6 bases; nucleotides not matched to a gene: 4. The CDR3 region is CASSTRQGAEAFF. CDR3 DNA sequence: TGTGCCAGCAGTACACGACAGGGGGCTGAAGCTTTCTTT.